This TCR beta chain was sequenced in a study of blood T cell repertoires in COVID-19. Some clones are missing from TCRdb's copy, which holds only in-frame ones; the method was immunoSEQ multiplex PCR. The data contain roughly 290,000 clones, approximately 83% of them singletons. The CDR3 runs to 14 residues. Trimming took off 1 base at V and 0 bases at J, with 7 bases between the two ends. Germline CDR1 is SGHTA and CDR2 is FQGNSA. Cohort allocation depended upon clinical history that participants reported. The source material was PBMCs or T cells enriched from blood (not recorded which). This chain joins TRBV7-2 and TRBJ2-7; no clear D gene. This clonotype originated in a young man who had recovered from COVID-19. The CDR3 DNA reads as TGTGCCAGCAGCTTAGATGGCGGCTCCTACGAGCAGTACTTC. Translation gives CASSLDGGSYEQYF.